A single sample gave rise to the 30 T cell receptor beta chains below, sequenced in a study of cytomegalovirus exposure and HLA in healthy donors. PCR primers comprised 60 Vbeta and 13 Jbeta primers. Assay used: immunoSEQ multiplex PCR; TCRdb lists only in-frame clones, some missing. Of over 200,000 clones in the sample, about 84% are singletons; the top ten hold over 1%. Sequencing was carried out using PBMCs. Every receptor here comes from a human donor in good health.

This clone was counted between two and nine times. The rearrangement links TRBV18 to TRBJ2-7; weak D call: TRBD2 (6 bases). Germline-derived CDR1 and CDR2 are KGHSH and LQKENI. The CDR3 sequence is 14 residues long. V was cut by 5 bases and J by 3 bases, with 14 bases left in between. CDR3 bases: TGTGCCAGCTCAGAAAGGGACTGGTACTACGAGCAGTACTTC. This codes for CASSERDWYYEQYF. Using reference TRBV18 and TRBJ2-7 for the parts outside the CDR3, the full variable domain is NAGVMQNPRHLVRRRGQEARLRCSPMKGHSHVYWYRQLPEEGLKFMVYLQKENIIDESGMPKERFSAEFPKEGPSILRIQQVVRGDSAAYFCASSERDWYYEQYFGPGTRLTVT.

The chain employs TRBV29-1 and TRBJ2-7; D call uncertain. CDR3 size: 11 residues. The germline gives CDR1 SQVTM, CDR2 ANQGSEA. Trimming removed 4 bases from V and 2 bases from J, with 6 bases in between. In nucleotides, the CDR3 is TGCAGCGTTGTTAGAGCCTACGAGCAGTACTTC. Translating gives CSVVRAYEQYF.

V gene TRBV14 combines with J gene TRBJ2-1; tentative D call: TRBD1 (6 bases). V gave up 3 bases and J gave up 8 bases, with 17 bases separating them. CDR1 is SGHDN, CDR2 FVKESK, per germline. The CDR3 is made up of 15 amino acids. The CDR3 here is CASSHVDRPSDEQFF. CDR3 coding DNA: TGTGCCAGCAGCCACGTCGACAGGCCATCGGATGAGCAGTTCTTC.

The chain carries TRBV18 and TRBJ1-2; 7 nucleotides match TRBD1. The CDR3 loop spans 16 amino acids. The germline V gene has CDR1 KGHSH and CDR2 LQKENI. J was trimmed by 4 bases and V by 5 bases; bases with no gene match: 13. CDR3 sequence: CASSASAGQTIYGYTF. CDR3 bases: TGTGCCAGCTCAGCATCGGCGGGACAGACTATCTATGGCTACACCTTC.

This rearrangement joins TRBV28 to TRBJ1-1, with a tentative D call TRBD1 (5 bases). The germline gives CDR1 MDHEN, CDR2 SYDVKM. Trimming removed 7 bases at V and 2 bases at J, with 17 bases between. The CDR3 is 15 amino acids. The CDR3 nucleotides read TGTGCCAGCACCTCACTAGGGCGGGGCAACACTGAAGCTTTCTTT. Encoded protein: CASTSLGRGNTEAFF.

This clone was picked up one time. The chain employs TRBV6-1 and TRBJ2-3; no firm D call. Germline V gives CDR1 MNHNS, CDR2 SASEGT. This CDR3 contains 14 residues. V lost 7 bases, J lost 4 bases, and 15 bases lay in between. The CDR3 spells CASTLRHAPDTQYF. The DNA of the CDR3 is TGTGCCAGCACCCTCCGACATGCACCAGATACGCAGTATTTT.

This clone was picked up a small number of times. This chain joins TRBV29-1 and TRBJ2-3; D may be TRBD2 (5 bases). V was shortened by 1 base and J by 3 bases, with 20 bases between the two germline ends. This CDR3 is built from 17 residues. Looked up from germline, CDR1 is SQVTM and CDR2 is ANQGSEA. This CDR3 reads CSVEVPDSAEGTDTQYF. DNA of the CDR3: TGCAGCGTTGAAGTCCCAGATAGCGCCGAGGGAACAGATACGCAGTATTTT.

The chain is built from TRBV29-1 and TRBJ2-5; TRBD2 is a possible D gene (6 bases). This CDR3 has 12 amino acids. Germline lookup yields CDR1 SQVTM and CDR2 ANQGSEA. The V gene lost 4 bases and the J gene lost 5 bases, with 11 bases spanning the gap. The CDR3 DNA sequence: TGCAGCGTTGGGAGGCGGGGTGAGACCCAGTACTTC. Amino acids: CSVGRRGETQYF.

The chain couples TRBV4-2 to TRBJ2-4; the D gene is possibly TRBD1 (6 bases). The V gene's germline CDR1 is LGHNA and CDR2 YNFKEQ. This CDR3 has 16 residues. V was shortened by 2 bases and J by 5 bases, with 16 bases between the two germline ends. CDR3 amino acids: CASSQHQGPGENIQYF. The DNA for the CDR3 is TGTGCCAGCAGCCAACACCAGGGGCCAGGGGAAAACATTCAGTACTTC.

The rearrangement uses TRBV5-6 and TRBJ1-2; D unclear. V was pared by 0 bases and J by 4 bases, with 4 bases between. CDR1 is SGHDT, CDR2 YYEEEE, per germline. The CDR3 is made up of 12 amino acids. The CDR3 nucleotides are TGTGCCAGCAGCTTGGATATCTATGGCTACACCTTC. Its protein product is CASSLDIYGYTF.

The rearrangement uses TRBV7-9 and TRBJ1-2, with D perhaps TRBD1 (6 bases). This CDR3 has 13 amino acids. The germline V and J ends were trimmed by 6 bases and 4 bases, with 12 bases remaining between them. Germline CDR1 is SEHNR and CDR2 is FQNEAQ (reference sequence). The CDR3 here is CASRRTDIYGYTF. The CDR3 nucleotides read TGTGCCAGCAGAAGGACAGATATCTATGGCTACACCTTC.

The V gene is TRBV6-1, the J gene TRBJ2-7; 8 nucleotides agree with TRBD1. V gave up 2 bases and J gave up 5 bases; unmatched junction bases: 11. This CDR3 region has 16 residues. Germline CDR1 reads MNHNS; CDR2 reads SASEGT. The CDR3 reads CASSEPPGAGGDEQYF. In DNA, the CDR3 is TGTGCCAGCAGTGAACCCCCGGGAGCAGGGGGCGACGAGCAGTACTTC.

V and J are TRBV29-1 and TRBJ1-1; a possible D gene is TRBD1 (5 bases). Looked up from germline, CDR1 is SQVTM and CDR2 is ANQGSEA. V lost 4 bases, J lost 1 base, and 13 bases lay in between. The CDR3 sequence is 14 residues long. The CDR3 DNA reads TGCAGCGTTGCGCGGGGGGGAGCGAACACTGAAGCTTTCTTT. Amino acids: CSVARGGANTEAFF.

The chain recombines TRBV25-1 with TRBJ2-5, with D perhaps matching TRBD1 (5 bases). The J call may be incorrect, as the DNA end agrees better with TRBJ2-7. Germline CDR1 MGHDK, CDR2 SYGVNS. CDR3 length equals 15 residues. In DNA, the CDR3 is TGTGCCAGCAGTGCCGACAGCCGAGAGTCCTACGAGCAGTACTTC. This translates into CASSADSRESYEQYF.

CDR3 nucleotides: TGTGCCAGCAGCCCGACAGTTAGCAATCAGCCCCAGCATTTT. Encoded protein: CASSPTVSNQPQHF. The genes are TRBV9 and TRBJ1-5, with D possibly TRBD1 on 5 matching bases. The CDR3 has 14 residues. V was clipped by 4 bases and J by 0 bases, with 8 bases between them. Germline values: CDR1 SGDLS, CDR2 YYNGEE.

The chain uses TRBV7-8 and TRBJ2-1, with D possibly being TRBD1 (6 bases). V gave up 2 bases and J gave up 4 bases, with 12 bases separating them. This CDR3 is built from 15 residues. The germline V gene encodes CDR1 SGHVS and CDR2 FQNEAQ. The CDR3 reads CASSLRDTPYNEQFF. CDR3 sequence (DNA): TGTGCCAGCAGCTTACGGGACACACCGTACAATGAGCAGTTCTTC.

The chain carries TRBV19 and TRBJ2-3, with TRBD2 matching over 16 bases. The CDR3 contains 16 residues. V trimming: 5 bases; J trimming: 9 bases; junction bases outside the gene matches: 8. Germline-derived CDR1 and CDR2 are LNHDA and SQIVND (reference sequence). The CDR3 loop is CASSSPGLAGGLTQYF. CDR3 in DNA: TGTGCCAGTAGTTCACCGGGACTAGCGGGAGGGCTGACGCAGTATTTT.

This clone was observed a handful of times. In DNA, the CDR3 is TGTGCCAGTAGTCCCCGACAGGGGTTGACCGGGGAGCTGTTTTTT. It specifies CASSPRQGLTGELFF. The V call is TRBV19, the J call TRBJ2-2, with TRBD1 matching 8 bases. Germline trimming cut 5 bases from V and 5 bases from J; bases unmatched to any gene: 7. Germline loops: CDR1 LNHDA, CDR2 SQIVND (reference sequence). The CDR3 length is 15 residues. Full variable domain (remainder filled in from reference TRBV19 and TRBJ2-2): DGGITQSPKYLFRKEGQNVTLSCEQNLNHDAMYWYRQDPGQGLRLIYYSQIVNDFQKGDIAEGYSVSREKKESFPLTVTSAQKNPTAFYLCASSPRQGLTGELFFGEGSRLTVL.

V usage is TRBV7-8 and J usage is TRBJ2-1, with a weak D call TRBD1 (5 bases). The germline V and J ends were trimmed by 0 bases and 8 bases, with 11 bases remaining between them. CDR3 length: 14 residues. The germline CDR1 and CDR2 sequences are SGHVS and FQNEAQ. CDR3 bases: TGTGCCAGCAGCTTAGCTAGACGCAGGGATGAGCAGTTCTTC. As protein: CASSLARRRDEQFF.

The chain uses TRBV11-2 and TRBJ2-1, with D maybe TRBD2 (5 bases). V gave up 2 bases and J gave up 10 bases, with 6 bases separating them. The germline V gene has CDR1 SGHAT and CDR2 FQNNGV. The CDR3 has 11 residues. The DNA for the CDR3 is TGTGCCAGCAGCTTAAGACTAGAGCAGTTCTTC. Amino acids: CASSLRLEQFF.

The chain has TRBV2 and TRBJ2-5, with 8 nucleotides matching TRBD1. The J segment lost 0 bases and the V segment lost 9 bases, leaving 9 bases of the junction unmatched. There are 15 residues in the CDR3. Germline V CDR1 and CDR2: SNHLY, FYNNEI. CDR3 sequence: CASGAAGGYQETQYF. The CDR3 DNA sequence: TGTGCCAGTGGGGCGGCAGGGGGCTACCAAGAGACCCAGTACTTC.

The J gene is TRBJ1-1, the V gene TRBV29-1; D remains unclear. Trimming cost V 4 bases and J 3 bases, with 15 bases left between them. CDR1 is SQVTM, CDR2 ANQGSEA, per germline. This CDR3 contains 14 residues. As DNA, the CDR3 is TGCAGCGTTGTTCAGGTTCTCGTCGACACTGAAGCTTTCTTT. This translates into CSVVQVLVDTEAFF.

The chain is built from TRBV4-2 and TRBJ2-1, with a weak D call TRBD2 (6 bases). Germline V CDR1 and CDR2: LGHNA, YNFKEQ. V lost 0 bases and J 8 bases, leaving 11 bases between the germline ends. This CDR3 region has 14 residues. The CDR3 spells CASSQETSFDEQFF. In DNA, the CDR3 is TGTGCCAGCAGCCAAGAAACTAGCTTCGATGAGCAGTTCTTC.

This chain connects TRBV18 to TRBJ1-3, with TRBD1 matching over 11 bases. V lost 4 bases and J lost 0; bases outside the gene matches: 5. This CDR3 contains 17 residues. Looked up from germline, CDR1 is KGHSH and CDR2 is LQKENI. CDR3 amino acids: CASSRGQGAISGNTIYF. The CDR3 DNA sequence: TGTGCCAGCTCACGCGGACAGGGGGCTATCTCTGGAAACACCATATATTTT.

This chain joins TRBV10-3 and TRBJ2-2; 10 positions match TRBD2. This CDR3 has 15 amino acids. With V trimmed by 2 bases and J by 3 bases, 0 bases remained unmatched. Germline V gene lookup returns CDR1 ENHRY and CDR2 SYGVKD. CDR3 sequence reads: CAISEGTSDTGELFF. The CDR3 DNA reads TGTGCCATCAGTGAGGGGACTAGCGACACCGGGGAGCTGTTTTTT.

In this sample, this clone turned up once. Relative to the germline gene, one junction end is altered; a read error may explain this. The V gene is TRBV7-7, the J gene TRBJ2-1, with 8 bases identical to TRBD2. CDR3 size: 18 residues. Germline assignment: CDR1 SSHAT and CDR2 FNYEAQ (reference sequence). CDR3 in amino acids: CASSLGPSGLGGYNEQFF. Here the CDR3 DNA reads TGTGCTAGCAGCTTAGGCCCTAGCGGGTTAGGGGGGTACAATGAGCAGTTCTTC.

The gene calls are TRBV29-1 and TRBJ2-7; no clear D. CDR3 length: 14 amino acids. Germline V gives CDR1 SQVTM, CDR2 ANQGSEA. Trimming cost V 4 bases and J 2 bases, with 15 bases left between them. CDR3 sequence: CSVVGIQNPYEQYF. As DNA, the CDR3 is TGCAGCGTTGTTGGCATCCAAAACCCCTACGAGCAGTACTTC.

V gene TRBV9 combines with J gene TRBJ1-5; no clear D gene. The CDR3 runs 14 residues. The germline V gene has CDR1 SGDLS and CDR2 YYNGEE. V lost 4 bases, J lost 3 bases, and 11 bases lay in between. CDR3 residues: CASSRGASNQPQHF. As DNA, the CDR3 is TGTGCCAGCAGCCGGGGAGCTTCCAATCAGCCCCAGCATTTT.

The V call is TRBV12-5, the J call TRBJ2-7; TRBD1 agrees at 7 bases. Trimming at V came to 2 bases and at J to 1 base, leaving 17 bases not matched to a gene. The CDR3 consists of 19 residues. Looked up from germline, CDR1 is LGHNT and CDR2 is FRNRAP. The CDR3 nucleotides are TGTGCTAGTGGTTTGCGAGAAAACGGATGGACAGGTACGTCCTACGAGCAGTACTTC. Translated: CASGLRENGWTGTSYEQYF.

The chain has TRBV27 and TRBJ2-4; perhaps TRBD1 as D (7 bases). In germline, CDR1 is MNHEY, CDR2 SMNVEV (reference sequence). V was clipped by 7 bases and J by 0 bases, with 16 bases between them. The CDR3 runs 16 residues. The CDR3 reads CASTRTGGIAKNIQYF. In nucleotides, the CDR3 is TGTGCCAGCACAAGGACAGGAGGGATAGCCAAAAACATTCAGTACTTC.